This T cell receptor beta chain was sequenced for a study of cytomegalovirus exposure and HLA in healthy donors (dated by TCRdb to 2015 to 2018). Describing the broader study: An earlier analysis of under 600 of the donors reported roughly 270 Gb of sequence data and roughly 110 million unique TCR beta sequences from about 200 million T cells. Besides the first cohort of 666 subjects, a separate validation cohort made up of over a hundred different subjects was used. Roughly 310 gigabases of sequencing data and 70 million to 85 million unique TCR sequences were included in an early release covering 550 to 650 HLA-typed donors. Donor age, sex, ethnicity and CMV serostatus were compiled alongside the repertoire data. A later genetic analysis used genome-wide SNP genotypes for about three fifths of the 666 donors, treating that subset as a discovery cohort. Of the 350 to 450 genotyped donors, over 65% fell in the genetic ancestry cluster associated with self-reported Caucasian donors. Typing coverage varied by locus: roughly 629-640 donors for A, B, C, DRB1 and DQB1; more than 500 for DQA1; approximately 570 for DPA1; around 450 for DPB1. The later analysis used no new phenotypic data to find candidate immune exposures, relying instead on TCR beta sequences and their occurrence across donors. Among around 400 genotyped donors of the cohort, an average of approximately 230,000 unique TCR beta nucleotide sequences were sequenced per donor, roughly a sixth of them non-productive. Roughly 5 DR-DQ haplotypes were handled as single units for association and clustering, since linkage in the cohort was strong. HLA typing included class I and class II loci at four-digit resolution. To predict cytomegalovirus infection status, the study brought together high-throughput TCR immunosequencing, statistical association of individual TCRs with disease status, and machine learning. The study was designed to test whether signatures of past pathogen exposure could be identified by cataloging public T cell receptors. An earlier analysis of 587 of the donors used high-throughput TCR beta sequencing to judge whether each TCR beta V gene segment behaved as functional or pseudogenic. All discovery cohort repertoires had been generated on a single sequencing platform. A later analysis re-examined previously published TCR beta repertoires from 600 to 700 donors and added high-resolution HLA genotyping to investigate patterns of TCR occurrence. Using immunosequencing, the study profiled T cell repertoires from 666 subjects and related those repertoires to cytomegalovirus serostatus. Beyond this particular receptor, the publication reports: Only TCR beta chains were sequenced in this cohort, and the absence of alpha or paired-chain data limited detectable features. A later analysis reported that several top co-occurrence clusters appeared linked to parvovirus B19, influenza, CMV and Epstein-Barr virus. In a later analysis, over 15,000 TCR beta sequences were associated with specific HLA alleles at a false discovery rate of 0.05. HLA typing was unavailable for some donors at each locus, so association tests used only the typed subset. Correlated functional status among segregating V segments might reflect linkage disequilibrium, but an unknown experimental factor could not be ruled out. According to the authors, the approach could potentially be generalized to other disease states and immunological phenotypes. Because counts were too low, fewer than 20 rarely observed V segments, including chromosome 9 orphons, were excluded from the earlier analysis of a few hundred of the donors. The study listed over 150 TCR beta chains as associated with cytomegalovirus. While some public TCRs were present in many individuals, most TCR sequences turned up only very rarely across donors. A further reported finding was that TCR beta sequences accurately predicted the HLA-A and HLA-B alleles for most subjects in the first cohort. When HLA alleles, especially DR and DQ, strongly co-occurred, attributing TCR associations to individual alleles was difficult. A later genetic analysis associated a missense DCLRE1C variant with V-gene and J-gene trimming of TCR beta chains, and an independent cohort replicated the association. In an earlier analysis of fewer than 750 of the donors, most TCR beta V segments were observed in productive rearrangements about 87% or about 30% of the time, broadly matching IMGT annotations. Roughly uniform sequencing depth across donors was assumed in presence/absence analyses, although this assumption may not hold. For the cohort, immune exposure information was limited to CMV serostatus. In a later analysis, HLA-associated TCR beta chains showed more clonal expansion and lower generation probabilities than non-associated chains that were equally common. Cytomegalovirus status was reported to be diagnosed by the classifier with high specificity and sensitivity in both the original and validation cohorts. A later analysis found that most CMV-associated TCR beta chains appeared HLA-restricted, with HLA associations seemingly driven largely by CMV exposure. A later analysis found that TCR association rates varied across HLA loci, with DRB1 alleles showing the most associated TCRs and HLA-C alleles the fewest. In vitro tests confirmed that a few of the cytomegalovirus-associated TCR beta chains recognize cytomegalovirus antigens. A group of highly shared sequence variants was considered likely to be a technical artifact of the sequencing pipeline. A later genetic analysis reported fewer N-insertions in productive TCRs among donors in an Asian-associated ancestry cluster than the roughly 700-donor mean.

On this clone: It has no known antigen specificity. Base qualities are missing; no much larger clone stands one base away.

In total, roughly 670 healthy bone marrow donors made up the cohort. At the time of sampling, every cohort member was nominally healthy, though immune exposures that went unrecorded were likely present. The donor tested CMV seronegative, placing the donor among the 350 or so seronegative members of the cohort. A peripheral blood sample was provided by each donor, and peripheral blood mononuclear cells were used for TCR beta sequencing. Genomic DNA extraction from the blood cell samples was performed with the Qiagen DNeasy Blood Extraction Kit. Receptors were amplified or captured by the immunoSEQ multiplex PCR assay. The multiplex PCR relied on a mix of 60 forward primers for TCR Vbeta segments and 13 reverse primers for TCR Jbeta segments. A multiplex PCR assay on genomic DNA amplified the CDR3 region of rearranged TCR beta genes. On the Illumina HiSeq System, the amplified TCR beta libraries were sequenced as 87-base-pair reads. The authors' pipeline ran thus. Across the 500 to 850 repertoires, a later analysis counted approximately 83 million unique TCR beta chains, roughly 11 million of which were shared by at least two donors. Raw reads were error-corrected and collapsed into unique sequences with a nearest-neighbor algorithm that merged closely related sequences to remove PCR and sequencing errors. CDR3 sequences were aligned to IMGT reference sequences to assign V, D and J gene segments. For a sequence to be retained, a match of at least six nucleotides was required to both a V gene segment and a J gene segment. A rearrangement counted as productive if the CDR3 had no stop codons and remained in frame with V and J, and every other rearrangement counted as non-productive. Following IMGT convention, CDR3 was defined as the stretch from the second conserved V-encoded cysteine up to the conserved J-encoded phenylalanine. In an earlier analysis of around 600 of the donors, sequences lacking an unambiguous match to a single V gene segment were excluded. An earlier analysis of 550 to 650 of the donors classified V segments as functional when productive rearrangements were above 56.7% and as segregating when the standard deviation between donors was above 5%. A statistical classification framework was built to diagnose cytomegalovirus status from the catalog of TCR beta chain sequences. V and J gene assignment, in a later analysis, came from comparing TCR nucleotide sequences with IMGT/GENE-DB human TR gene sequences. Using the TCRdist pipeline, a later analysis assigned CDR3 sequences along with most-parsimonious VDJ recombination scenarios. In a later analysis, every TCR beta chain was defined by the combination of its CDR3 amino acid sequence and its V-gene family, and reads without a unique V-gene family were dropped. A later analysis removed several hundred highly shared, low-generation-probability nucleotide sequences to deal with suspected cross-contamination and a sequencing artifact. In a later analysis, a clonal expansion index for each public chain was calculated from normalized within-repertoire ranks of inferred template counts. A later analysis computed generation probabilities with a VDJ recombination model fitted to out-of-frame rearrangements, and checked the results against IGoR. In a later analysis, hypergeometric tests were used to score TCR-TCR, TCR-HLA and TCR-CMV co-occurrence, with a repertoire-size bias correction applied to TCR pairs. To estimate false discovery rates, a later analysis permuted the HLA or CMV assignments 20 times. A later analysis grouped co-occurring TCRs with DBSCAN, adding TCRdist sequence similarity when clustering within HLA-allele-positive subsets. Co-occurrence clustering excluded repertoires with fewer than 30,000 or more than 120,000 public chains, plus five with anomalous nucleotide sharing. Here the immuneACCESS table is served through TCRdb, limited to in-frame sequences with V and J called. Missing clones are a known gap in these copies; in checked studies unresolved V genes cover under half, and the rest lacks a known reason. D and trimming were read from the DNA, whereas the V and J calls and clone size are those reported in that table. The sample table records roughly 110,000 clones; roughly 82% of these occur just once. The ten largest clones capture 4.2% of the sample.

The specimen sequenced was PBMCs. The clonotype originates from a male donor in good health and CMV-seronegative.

The base sequence is TGTGCCAGCAGCTCCGGACTAGCAAGAGAGACCCAGTACTTC. Protein translation: CASSSGLARETQYF. In this chain, TRBV5-6 is recombined with TRBJ2-5; the central 8 bases match TRBD2. Trimming takes 3 bases off V and 4 bases off J; junction bases not matched to a gene: 5. CDR1 and CDR2, looked up from the germline V gene, are SGHDT and YYEEEE. The CDR3 numbers 14 residues from cysteine through phenylalanine. The read is trimmed to its CDR3 DNA, 42 bases read in frame from base 1.